These 7 T cell receptor beta chains were sequenced from one sample in a study of blood T cell repertoires in COVID-19. TCRdb's copy holds only in-frame clones and misses some; the assay was immunoSEQ multiplex PCR. The profile covers around 180,000 clones, with more than 75% appearing a single time and 15% to 20% taken by the ten largest. Sequencing was performed on peripheral blood. The receptor source for this set is a person in their 70s with COVID-19, enrolled during active disease.

This chain links TRBV12-3 or TRBV12-4 with TRBJ1-1, with 7 bases aligning to TRBD1. This CDR3 spans 13 amino acids. J gave up 8 bases and V 5 bases, and 8 bases lay outside the gene matches. CDR3 region: CASSPDREGEAFF. The CDR3 nucleotides read TGTGCCAGCAGTCCTGACAGGGAAGGGGAAGCTTTCTTT.

DNA for the CDR3: TGTGCCAGCAGCCCGACTAGCGGGACTGGCGAGCAGTTCTTC. Its protein is CASSPTSGTGEQFF. This sequence joins TRBV3-1 (or the pseudogene TRBV3-2) and TRBJ2-1; TRBD2 matches at 11 bases. Germline CDR1 is LGHDT and CDR2 is YNNKEL (reference sequence). This CDR3 has 14 amino acids. J was trimmed by 10 bases and V by 4 bases; bases with no gene match: 6.

The gene calls are TRBV29-1 and TRBJ1-2; TRBD1 matches at 9 bases. Looked up from germline, CDR1 is SQVTM and CDR2 is ANQGSEA. The junction had 8 bases not matched to a gene; V was cut back by 5 bases and J by 4 bases. This CDR3 is 14 amino acids long. The CDR3 loop is CSVFSDRGTYGYTF. The CDR3 DNA reads TGCAGCGTTTTTAGTGACAGGGGGACCTATGGCTACACCTTC.

The CDR3 loop reads CASSYLGQGHGYTF. The DNA of the CDR3 is TGTGCCAGCAGTTATTTGGGGCAGGGTCATGGCTACACCTTC. The chain carries TRBV6-6 and TRBJ1-2, with D maybe TRBD1 (5 bases). There are 14 residues in the CDR3. Germline assignment: CDR1 MNHNY and CDR2 SVGAGI (reference sequence). V gave up 3 bases and J gave up 6 bases, with 14 bases separating them.

The chain uses TRBV5-4 and TRBJ2-1; 13 nucleotides agree with TRBD2. Looked up from germline, CDR1 is SGHNT and CDR2 is YYREEE (reference sequence). The V and J ends lost 4 bases and 6 bases, in that order; junction bases with no gene match: 7. The CDR3 length is 16 residues. This CDR3 is CASSPRTSGSFNEQFF. The CDR3 region has the DNA TGTGCCAGCAGCCCAAGGACTAGCGGGAGTTTCAATGAGCAGTTCTTC.

The chain recombines TRBV28 with TRBJ2-7; 8 positions match TRBD1. The CDR3 is 15 residues long. Per germline, CDR1 MDHEN and CDR2 SYDVKM. The junction had 9 bases not matched to a gene; V was cut back by 5 bases and J by 3 bases. The CDR3 DNA sequence: TGTGCCAGCAGTCGGACAGGGCCTAAAGACTACGAGCAGTACTTC. It yields the protein CASSRTGPKDYEQYF.

The chain has TRBV11-2 and TRBJ2-7, with TRBD1 matching over 8 bases. The CDR3 covers 18 residues. Germline V lookup: CDR1 SGHAT, CDR2 FQNNGV. Trimming at V came to 0 bases and at J to 5 bases, leaving 15 bases not matched to a gene. The CDR3 region is CASSLESRSWTGWNEQYF. The CDR3 DNA sequence: TGTGCCAGCAGCTTAGAATCGAGGAGCTGGACAGGGTGGAACGAGCAGTACTTC.